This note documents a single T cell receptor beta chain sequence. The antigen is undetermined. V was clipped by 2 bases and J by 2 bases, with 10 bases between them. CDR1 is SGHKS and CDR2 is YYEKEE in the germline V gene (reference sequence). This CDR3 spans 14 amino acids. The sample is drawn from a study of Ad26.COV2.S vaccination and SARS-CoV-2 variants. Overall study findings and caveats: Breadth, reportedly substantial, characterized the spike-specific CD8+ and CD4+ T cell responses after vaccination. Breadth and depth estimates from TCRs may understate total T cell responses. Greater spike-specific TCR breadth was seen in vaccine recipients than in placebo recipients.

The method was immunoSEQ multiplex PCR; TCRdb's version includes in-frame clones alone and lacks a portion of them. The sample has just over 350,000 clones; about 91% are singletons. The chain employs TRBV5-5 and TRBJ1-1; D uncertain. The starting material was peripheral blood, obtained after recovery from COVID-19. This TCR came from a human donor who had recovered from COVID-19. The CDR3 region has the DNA TGTGCCAGCAGCTTTTTCAGTAGTAACACTGAAGCTTTCTTT. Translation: CASSFFSSNTEAFF.